These T cell receptor beta chains were read from a single sample in a study of T-cell memory formation after mild COVID-19. TCRdb redid the calling of the 5' RACE reads with MiXCR, one entry per CDR3 protein. In the table there are under 450,000 distinct CDR3 sequences, roughly 19% of which are singletons. Sequencing was carried out using PBMCs or a T cell subset sorted from them (not recorded which). The source of these receptors is a man aged 18-30 years who had mild COVID-19 (a few samples of this study predate the infection). Cell type and time point are not known. Both conserved end residues are part of each CDR3. A D gene is named only where the DNA matches it firmly. Clone size, where shown, is once, few, many, or a class for clones that have expanded.

>many|TRBJ2-4|TRBV7-9|NA
CASSLSGDIQYF
TGTGCCAGCAGCCTGTCGGGAGACATTCAGTACTTC
>once|TRBJ1-1|TRBV4-3|NA
CASSPAGRATEAFF
TGCGCCAGCAGCCCGGCTGGGCGGGCCACTGAAGCTTTCTTT
>NA|TRBJ2-7|TRBV18|TRBD1
CASSPGTGAEYEQYF
TGTGCCAGCTCACCAGGGACAGGGGCCGAATACGAGCAGTACTTC
>few|TRBJ2-7|TRBV12-3/TRBV12-4|TRBD2
CASSRRGSGLAGMRPLNF
TGTGCCAGCAGCCGCCGGGGGTCGGGACTAGCGGGGATGCGTCCCCTGAACTTC
>NA|TRBJ1-6|TRBV11-2|TRBD1
CASSLEQGLNSPLHF
TGTGCCAGCAGCTTAGAACAGGGGTTGAATTCACCCCTCCACTTT
>few|TRBJ2-1|TRBV9|TRBD2
CASSVEAGGLSSNEQFF
TGTGCCAGCAGCGTCGAAGCGGGGGGGCTTTCCAGTAATGAGCAGTTCTTC
>NA|TRBJ1-1|TRBV7-9|NA
CASIVLNTEAFF
TGTGCCAGCATCGTCTTGAACACTGAAGCTTTCTTT
>NA|TRBJ2-5|TRBV5-4|TRBD2
CASSWGARGGETQYF
TGTGCCAGCAGCTGGGGTGCCCGGGGAGGGGAGACCCAGTACTTC
>many|TRBJ2-5|TRBV7-8|NA
CASSPGEAGMTQYF
TGTGCCAGCAGCCCTGGGGAGGCTGGGATGACCCAGTACTTC
>NA|TRBJ2-3|TRBV28|NA
CASSNPGLTDTQYF
TGTGCCAGCAGTAACCCCGGGCTAACAGATACGCAGTATTTT
>few|TRBJ2-1|TRBV16|NA
CASSQQVVSSYNEQFF
TGTGCCAGCAGCCAACAGGTGGTTAGCTCCTACAATGAGCAGTTCTTC
>few|TRBJ2-1|TRBV4-1|NA
CASSHNWRTEVRSEQFF
TGCGCCAGCAGCCATAACTGGAGGACAGAGGTCCGGAGTGAGCAGTTCTTC
>NA|TRBJ2-2|TRBV7-9|NA
CASSHSNNGPGVTGELFF
TGTGCCAGCAGCCACTCAAATAACGGCCCGGGGGTCACCGGGGAGCTGTTTTTT
>NA|TRBJ1-1|TRBV5-1|NA
CASSLGVTGTEAFF
TGCGCCAGCAGCTTGGGAGTCACTGGGACTGAGGCTTTCTTT
>NA|TRBJ1-6|TRBV6-5|NA
CASSSGFGSPLHF
TGTGCCAGCAGTTCAGGGTTTGGCTCACCCCTCCACTTT
>NA|TRBJ2-5|TRBV5-1|TRBD1
CASSTVRQGGETQYF
TGCGCCAGCAGCACCGTACGACAGGGGGGCGAGACCCAGTACTTC
>NA|TRBJ2-3|TRBV7-9|TRBD2
CATRTSGDGDTQYF
TGTGCCACCCGGACTAGCGGGGACGGAGATACGCAGTATTTT
>few|TRBJ1-6|TRBV2|NA
CASKGNVAPLHF
TGTGCCAGCAAGGGGAATGTGGCACCCCTCCACTTT
>few|TRBJ1-1|TRBV6-5|NA
CASTYLAEAFF
TGTGCCAGCACCTACCTTGCTGAAGCTTTCTTT
>NA|TRBJ2-7|TRBV27|NA
CASSPRPGSYEQYF
TGTGCCAGCAGTCCACGACCAGGATCCTACGAGCAGTACTTC
>few|TRBJ2-2|TRBV4-3|TRBD2
CASSHRGGRNGELFF
TGCGCCAGCAGCCATCGCGGGGGGCGGAACGGGGAGCTGTTTTTT
>many|TRBJ2-5|TRBV5-1|NA
CASSTNRDYQETQYF
TGCGCCAGCAGCACTAACCGGGACTACCAAGAGACCCAGTACTTC
>few|TRBJ1-5|TRBV10-3|NA
CAISESGNQPQHF
TGTGCCATCAGTGAGTCGGGCAATCAGCCCCAGCATTTT